The T cell receptor beta chain under discussion was sequenced for a study of blood T cell repertoires in COVID-19. About the research overall: Italy, Spain and the United States were the sources of the convalescent and acute COVID-19 samples. Sources were T cells, B-cell-depleted T cells, or PBMCs; the material itself was cDNA or gDNA.

The CDR3 has 15 residues. V lost 4 bases, J lost 4 bases, and 6 bases stayed unmatched. The protocol was immunoSEQ multiplex PCR, while the TCRdb copy is restricted to in-frame clones and leaves out a portion. The sample holds 80,000 to 90,000 clones, roughly 84% seen once. Sequencing used peripheral blood. The chain carries TRBV23-1 and TRBJ2-2; 7 bases line up with TRBD2. TRBV23-1 is known as an ORF, though its function is uncertain. This TCR came from a woman in her seventies with acute or convalescent COVID-19. The CDR3 protein is CASSLPGGSTGELFF. The DNA of the CDR3 is TGCGCCAGCAGTCTTCCGGGCGGGAGCACCGGGGAGCTGTTTTTT.